The clone carrying this T cell receptor beta chain was detected only a few times. Antigen: not known. Constant-segment primers and 5'RACE yielded cDNA libraries for TCR alpha and TCR beta, each carrying sample barcodes and UMIs. Each CDR3 protein gets one entry after TCRdb re-called the 5' RACE reads with MiXCR. This sample has roughly 500,000 distinct CDR3 sequences, with about a fifth found just once. The CDR3 is 16 amino acids. Germline assignment: CDR1 SQVTM and CDR2 ANQGSEA. The V segment lost 7 bases and the J segment 0 bases; nucleotides outside the gene matches: 8. The data are from a study of T-cell memory formation after mild COVID-19. Study-level results: Clones that contracted clustered mainly in CM and EM if CD4+ and in EMRA if CD8+.

The origin of this receptor is an adult woman who had mild COVID-19 (a few samples of this study predate the infection). Cell type and time point are not known. Sample: PBMCs or a T cell subset sorted from them (not recorded which). V is TRBV29-1 and J is TRBJ1-3, with 11 nucleotides matching TRBD1. The CDR3 sequence is CSGLRDRGSSGNTIYF. CDR3 in DNA: TGCAGCGGCCTGCGGGACAGGGGGTCCTCTGGAAACACCATATATTTT.